Included here is one T cell receptor (beta chain) sequence, with context. Its specificity is unknown. This entry comes from a study of T-cell memory formation after mild COVID-19. Broader study findings: Clones which contracted sat mainly in CM and EM if CD4+, and in EMRA if CD8+. The second-wave clones peaking on day 37 were not confirmed as SARS-CoV-2-specific. Cross-reactive memory apparently joined, as some responding clones appeared in pre-infection memory.

5'RACE with constant-segment primers yielded barcoded, UMI-tagged TCR alpha and TCR beta cDNA libraries. TCRdb reanalysed the 5' RACE reads using MiXCR and keeps one entry per CDR3 protein. Found here are approximately 190,000 distinct CDR3 sequences, 18% of them singletons; the top ten hold 2.4%. This TCR derives from an adult woman who had mild COVID-19 (a few samples of this study predate the infection). Cell type and time point are not known. Material: PBMCs or a T cell subset sorted from them (not recorded which).

The CDR3: CASSVTGTNYGYTF. The CDR3 region has the DNA TGTGCCAGCAGCGTGACGGGCACCAACTATGGCTACACCTTC. V and J are TRBV5-4 and TRBJ1-2, with D uncertain. Germline-derived CDR1 and CDR2 are SGHNT and YYREEE (reference sequence). This CDR3 spans 14 amino acids. V lost 4 bases, J lost 2 bases, and 12 bases lay in between.